The clone carrying this T cell receptor beta chain was picked up one time. Authors' data handling: From reference gene primer amplification, estimates of nucleated cell counts were derived. The method was immunoSEQ multiplex PCR; TCRdb's version includes in-frame clones alone and lacks a portion of them. The V and J calls and clone size come from that table; D and trimming were worked out from the DNA. The sample has 310,000 or so clones, about nine tenths seen once. With 2 bases clipped from V and 8 bases from J, the junction kept 5 bases outside the gene matches. This CDR3 has 16 residues. Germline-derived CDR1 and CDR2 are MDHEN and SYDVKM. This sample is drawn from a study of blood T cell repertoires in COVID-19. Looking at the study overall: Donors in the United States, Italy and Spain gave samples during acute or convalescent COVID-19.

Material: PBMCs or T cells enriched from blood (not recorded which). The clonotype comes from a woman aged 18 to 35 who had recovered from COVID-19. The rearrangement joins TRBV28 to TRBJ2-1; 14 nucleotides align to TRBD2. The CDR3, as DNA: TGTGCCAGCAGTTTAGGAGGACTAGCGGGAGGTCATGAGCAGTTCTTC. Its translation: CASSLGGLAGGHEQFF.